One sample yielded the 26 T cell receptor beta chains listed below, sequenced in a study of vaccination and CD4 T cells after COVID-19. Treatment of the sample: roughly 10-day PBMC culture with coronavirus spike peptide pools or control peptides (ViraFEST assay). CD4+ T cells that came from the unexposed donor were collected before the COVID-19 pandemic (2011-2018). Their cognate antigens are unknown. The study sequenced cultured CD4+ T cell DNA using the Oncomine TCR Beta short-read assay. TCRdb called the PCR reads again in MiXCR, with one record for every CDR3 protein. The sample holds several thousand distinct CDR3 sequences, just over 40% seen once. The sequenced sample consisted of CD4+ T cells from blood, cultured in vitro. The receptors derive from a human donor in good health.

This clonotype was seen a handful of times. The J gene is TRBJ1-5, the V gene TRBV20-1, with a tentative D call TRBD1 (5 bases). Between the trimmed V and J ends, which lost 1 base and 7 bases, there was a span of 11 bases. The CDR3 runs to 13 residues. Germline assignment: CDR1 DFQATT and CDR2 SNEGSKA (reference sequence). The CDR3 DNA follows: TGCAGTGCTAGAGTAGACAGAGGCCAGCCCCAGCATTTT. Translation gives CSARVDRGQPQHF.

A few counts support this clonotype. The CDR3 DNA sequence: TGCAGTGCTAGGAACGACAGGGACTATGGCTACACCTTC. Residues: CSARNDRDYGYTF. The V and J genes are TRBV20-1 and TRBJ1-2, with TRBD1 matching 7 bases. CDR3 length: 13 residues. CDR1 DFQATT and CDR2 SNEGSKA come from the germline V gene (reference sequence). J lost 3 bases, V lost 3 bases, and 4 bases had no gene match.

This clonotype was seen a handful of times. The V gene is TRBV12-3 or TRBV12-4, the J gene TRBJ1-2; D ambiguous. There are 13 residues in the CDR3. The V and J ends lost 7 bases and 4 bases respectively, with 13 bases between them. The CDR3 loop is CASTSFQFYGYTF. The CDR3 region has the DNA TGTGCCAGCACCTCTTTCCAGTTCTATGGCTACACCTTC.

This clonotype was detected a few times. The CDR3 loop is CASSLKGGTEAFF. The CDR3 DNA reads as TGTGCCAGCAGCTTAAAGGGAGGCACTGAAGCTTTCTTT. The chain combines TRBV11-2 with TRBJ1-1; D uncertain. Germline V gene data show CDR1 as SGHAT and CDR2 as FQNNGV. V lost 2 bases, J lost 4 bases, and 8 bases lay in between. The CDR3 is 13 amino acids.

This clonotype appeared once. The V call is TRBV6-5, the J call TRBJ1-2; D may be TRBD1 (6 bases). The CDR3 spans 15 residues. CDR1 is MNHEY, CDR2 SVGAGI, per germline. V was cut by 4 bases and J by 2 bases, with 14 bases left in between. The CDR3 here is CASSSTGPRNYGYTF. The CDR3 DNA follows: TGTGCCAGCAGTTCCACAGGGCCGCGAAACTATGGCTACACCTTC.

This clonotype was counted between two and nine times. The CDR3: CASSLDRGDETQYF. The CDR3 DNA reads TGTGCCAGCAGCCTCGACAGGGGGGATGAGACCCAGTACTTC. This chain uses TRBV21-1 with TRBJ2-5; TRBD1 is the table's D call and was not checked against the DNA. TRBV21-1 corresponds to a pseudogene. The CDR3 is 14 residues long.

This chain links TRBV7-8 with TRBJ1-2, with 7 bases lining up with TRBD1. Germline V gives CDR1 SGHVS, CDR2 FQNEAQ. V was pared by 0 bases and J by 10 bases, with 5 bases of the junction left unmatched. The CDR3 has 13 residues. The CDR3 sequence: CASSLAGQTVYTF. Here the CDR3 DNA reads TGTGCCAGCAGCTTAGCGGGACAGACAGTCTACACCTTC.

The chain has TRBV24-1 and TRBJ1-4, with a possible D match to TRBD1 (5 bases). Trimming stripped 7 bases from V and 5 bases from J, with 19 bases between. CDR1 is KGHDR, CDR2 SFDVKD, per germline. The CDR3 sequence is 16 residues long. In DNA, the CDR3 is TGTGCCACCAGACATTCTGTGAGGGGTCAAAATGAAAAACTGTTTTTT. Protein: CATRHSVRGQNEKLFF.

J is TRBJ1-1 and V is TRBV7-2, with D unclear. V was trimmed by 5 bases and J by 1 base, leaving 8 bases between them. Per the germline V gene, CDR1 is SGHTA and CDR2 is FQGNSA. This CDR3 comprises 13 residues. In DNA form, the CDR3 reads TGTGCCAGCAGCAAGACACCGAACACTGAAGCTTTCTTT. Translation gives CASSKTPNTEAFF.

This clonotype occurred a few times. J is TRBJ1-5 and V is TRBV20-1, with 9 bases fitting TRBD1. CDR3 length: 14 residues. Germline-derived CDR1 and CDR2 are DFQATT and SNEGSKA (reference sequence). Trimming cost V 7 bases and J 2 bases; bases outside gene matches: 6. CDR3 DNA: TGCAGTGTCGGGAGACAGGGGGGCAATCAGCCCCAGCATTTT. It is translated as CSVGRQGGNQPQHF.

Within the sample, this clonotype is medium-sized (0.01 to 0.1%). This chain links TRBV7-2 with TRBJ2-5; D may be TRBD2 (7 bases). CDR1 is SGHTA and CDR2 is FQGNSA in the germline V gene. The CDR3 is 14 amino acids. With 0 bases removed from V and 7 bases from J, the gap between germline ends came to 12 bases. In DNA form, the CDR3 reads TGTGCCAGCAGCTTAGCCGGGGGGCTCGGGACCCAGTACTTC. This encodes CASSLAGGLGTQYF.

This chain uses TRBV7-2 with TRBJ1-2; the D gene is possibly TRBD1 (5 bases). The CDR3 length is 14 residues. V lost 4 bases and J lost 4, with 13 bases in between. Looked up from germline, CDR1 is SGHTA and CDR2 is FQGNSA. The chain's CDR3 is CASSSRGLPYGYTF. The CDR3 DNA sequence: TGTGCCAGCAGCTCACGGGGCCTCCCCTATGGCTACACCTTC.

This clonotype was detected only once. This chain uses TRBV11-2 with TRBJ2-5; a weak D match, TRBD2 (5 bases). The ends were cut back, 1 base at V and 4 bases at J, with 13 bases in the middle. This CDR3 has 15 residues. The germline CDR1 and CDR2 sequences are SGHAT and FQNNGV. The CDR3 DNA follows: TGTGCCAGCAGCTTAGCCGGAGGCCGGGGAGAGACCCAGTACTTC. Translated, it gives CASSLAGGRGETQYF.

In its sample, this clonotype was seen a few times. This chain joins TRBV2 and TRBJ2-3; D remains unclear. CDR3 length: 12 amino acids. Per the germline V gene, CDR1 is SNHLY and CDR2 is FYNNEI. V gave up 6 bases and J gave up 4 bases, with 8 bases separating them. The CDR3 spells CASSSYPDTQYF. CDR3 coding DNA: TGTGCCAGCAGCTCATACCCAGATACGCAGTATTTT.

The V and J genes are TRBV21-1 and TRBJ2-5; the table gives TRBD2 as D, unverified against the DNA. TRBV21-1 is flagged as a pseudogene. The CDR3 contains 16 residues. The CDR3 loop reads CASSTRGRDGVWTQYF. DNA for the CDR3: TGTGCCAGCAGCACAAGGGGGAGGGATGGCGTTTGGACCCAGTACTTC.

This clonotype turned up a few times. This chain joins TRBV28 and TRBJ2-7; tentative D call: TRBD1 (6 bases). CDR1 and CDR2 from the germline V gene are MDHEN and SYDVKM. The CDR3 covers 13 residues. Trimming left V 7 bases short and J 3 bases short, with 13 bases between. The CDR3 loop reads CASISQGNYEQYF. CDR3 nucleotides: TGTGCCAGCATTTCCCAGGGGAACTACGAGCAGTACTTC.

The rearrangement links TRBV6-2 or TRBV6-3 to TRBJ1-5; TRBD1 agrees at 8 bases. Germline CDR1 is MNHEY and CDR2 is SVGEGT. The CDR3 spans 17 residues. The ends lost 4 bases at V and 7 bases at J; junction bases unmatched: 15. The CDR3 reads CASSSFVFGQGNQPQHF. The CDR3 nucleotides read TGTGCCAGCAGTTCCTTTGTATTCGGACAGGGAAACCAGCCCCAGCATTTT.

The gene calls are TRBV7-2 and TRBJ1-2; D is uncertain. V lost 1 base and J lost 8, with 14 bases in between. Germline V gene lookup returns CDR1 SGHTA and CDR2 FQGNSA. This CDR3 comprises 14 residues. The CDR3 sequence is CASSLGPQPGGYTF. The DNA for the CDR3 is TGTGCCAGCAGCTTAGGGCCCCAACCCGGAGGCTACACCTTC.

This chain links TRBV18 with TRBJ1-6; perhaps TRBD1 as D (6 bases). Germline-derived CDR1 and CDR2 are KGHSH and LQKENI. V dropped 5 bases and J dropped 5 bases, with 16 bases sitting between them. The CDR3 loop spans 16 amino acids. The CDR3 sequence is CASSSRQGQNNSPLHF. CDR3 coding DNA: TGTGCCAGCTCATCGCGGCAAGGACAGAATAATTCACCCCTCCACTTT.

Only one count was recorded for this clonotype. Compared with germline, one end of the junction differs, possibly owing to a read error. The chain carries TRBV15 and TRBJ1-1, with 7 bases fitting TRBD1. The CDR3 is 14 amino acids. Germline CDR1 reads LNHNV; CDR2 reads YYDKDF (reference sequence). CDR3 nucleotide sequence: TGTGCCGCCAGCTCACGGACGACAGGGACTGAAGCTTTCTTT. This sequence encodes CAASSRTTGTEAFF.

The chain combines TRBV10-1 with TRBJ2-1; D perhaps matches TRBD2 (6 bases). Trimming left V 2 bases short and J 5 bases short, with 10 bases between. In germline, CDR1 is WNHNN, CDR2 SYGVQD (reference sequence). The CDR3 consists of 14 residues. As DNA, the CDR3 is TGCGCCAGCAGTGAGGGACTAACTCACAATGAGCAGTTCTTC. Translating gives CASSEGLTHNEQFF.

Only a few counts were recorded for this clonotype. This chain joins TRBV11-2 and TRBJ1-1; D gene ambiguous. Trimming removed 6 bases at V and 8 bases at J, with 16 bases between. Germline CDR1 is SGHAT and CDR2 is FQNNGV. This CDR3 spans 13 amino acids. The CDR3 loop reads CASRPPDRGEAFF. In DNA, the CDR3 is TGTGCCAGCAGACCCCCGGACCGTGGAGAAGCTTTCTTT.

The chain uses TRBV2 and TRBJ2-5; 12 positions match TRBD2. The V gene's germline CDR1 is SNHLY and CDR2 FYNNEI. The CDR3 covers 15 residues. J lost 2 bases, V lost 5 bases, and 3 bases had no gene match. The CDR3 loop is CASSKGTSGQETQYF. The DNA of the CDR3 is TGTGCCAGCAGTAAAGGGACTAGCGGGCAAGAGACCCAGTACTTC.

The chain combines TRBV7-2 with TRBJ2-3; 11 nucleotides align to TRBD2. The V gene end was trimmed by 6 bases and the J gene end by 4 bases; junction bases not matched to a gene: 12. There are 17 residues in the CDR3. CDR1 and CDR2 from the germline V gene are SGHTA and FQGNSA. In DNA, the CDR3 is TGTGCCAGCAGTCGTTCCCTAGCGGGGGGTGGGGCAGATACGCAGTATTTT. Translated: CASSRSLAGGGADTQYF.

This clonotype has just a few counts. The rearrangement uses TRBV27 and TRBJ2-5; TRBD2 aligns across 16 bases. Germline values: CDR1 MNHEY, CDR2 SMNVEV (reference sequence). V shed 7 bases, J shed 5 bases, and the junction held 16 bases outside the gene matches. CDR3 length: 19 amino acids. The CDR3 loop is CASTFRGTSGRGLVETQYF. The DNA of the CDR3 is TGTGCCAGCACCTTTAGGGGGACTAGCGGGAGGGGGTTAGTTGAGACCCAGTACTTC.

The chain uses TRBV20-1 and TRBJ1-1; a possible D gene is TRBD1 (5 bases). Germline-derived CDR1 and CDR2 are DFQATT and SNEGSKA (reference sequence). The length of the CDR3 is 12 residues. Trimming took 4 bases from V and 5 from J, leaving 11 bases between them. The CDR3 region is CSAIRGGTEAFF. CDR3 bases: TGCAGTGCTATCCGGGGGGGAACTGAAGCTTTCTTT.